Shown below are 25 T cell receptor beta chains from a single sample sequenced in a study of patients and donors after allogeneic stem cell transplantation. In TCRdb, the RT-PCR reads were re-called with MiXCR into one record per CDR3 protein. The sample includes roughly 230,000 distinct CDR3 sequences, roughly an eighth of them seen just once. The sequenced sample consisted of blood, either unsorted or a sorted T cell fraction (not recorded which). Source of these receptors: a human donor who was either an allogeneic HSCT recipient or a stem cell or donor lymphocyte infusion donor (not recorded which). It is not recorded whose cells these are; they may come from a transplant donor.

CDR3 loop: CASNQGTWNTEAFF. In DNA form, the CDR3 reads TGCGCCAGCAATCAAGGGACGTGGAACACTGAAGCTTTCTTT. V is TRBV5-1 and J is TRBJ1-1; weak D call: TRBD1 (5 bases). V was clipped by 6 bases and J by 1 base, with 13 bases between them. The CDR3 length is 14 residues. Germline CDR1 is SGHRS and CDR2 is YFSETQ.

This clonotype has ten or more counts. The V and J genes are TRBV12-3 or TRBV12-4 and TRBJ1-2; 8 positions match TRBD1. CDR3 length equals 14 residues. Unmatched junction bases numbered 4, after V lost 3 bases and J lost 4 bases. For the CDR3, the DNA is TGTGCCAGCAGTTTGGAAGGACAGGGCTATGGCTACACCTTC. Protein: CASSLEGQGYGYTF.

This clonotype has more than one count but fewer than ten. The V gene is TRBV7-2, the J gene TRBJ1-4; tentatively, D is TRBD1 (6 bases). The germline gives CDR1 SGHTA, CDR2 FQGNSA. This CDR3 is 14 amino acids long. V lost 4 bases to trimming and J lost 7 bases, with 13 bases between them. DNA for the CDR3: TGTGCCAGCAGCTCCAGGGGAGGAGGTGAAAAACTGTTTTTT. Its translation: CASSSRGGGEKLFF.

This clonotype occurred a few times. The V gene is TRBV5-1, the J gene TRBJ2-2; 7 bases align to TRBD1. Germline V gives CDR1 SGHRS, CDR2 YFSETQ. The CDR3 covers 15 residues. Germline trimming cut 5 bases from V and 2 bases from J; bases unmatched to any gene: 6. CDR3 DNA: TGCGCCAGCAGGATACAGGGGAAAAACACCGGGGAGCTGTTTTTT. Protein: CASRIQGKNTGELFF.

This clonotype has only a few counts. The chain combines TRBV20-1 with TRBJ1-4, with 9 bases that match TRBD1. The V and J ends lost 6 bases and 2 bases, in that order; junction bases with no gene match: 7. Germline V CDR1 and CDR2: DFQATT, SNEGSKA (reference sequence). The CDR3 has 15 amino acids. CDR3 sequence: CSADPTGGTNEKLFF. The CDR3 bases are TGCAGTGCAGACCCCACAGGGGGCACTAATGAAAAACTGTTTTTT.

This clonotype was observed at least ten times. The chain combines TRBV5-1 with TRBJ2-2; tentative D call: TRBD1 (5 bases). The V gene's germline CDR1 is SGHRS and CDR2 YFSETQ. The V end lost 0 bases, the J end lost 6 bases, and 12 bases lay between the germline ends. The CDR3 contains 15 residues. This CDR3 reads CASSLVTGSAGELFF. The DNA of the CDR3 is TGCGCCAGCAGCTTGGTAACAGGAAGCGCCGGGGAGCTGTTTTTT. The entire variable domain, with the rest obtained from reference TRBV5-1 and TRBJ2-2, is as follows: KAGVTQTPRYLIKTRGQQVTLSCSPISGHRSVSWYQQTPGQGLQFLFEYFSETQRNKGNFPGRFSGRQFSNSRSEMNVSTLELGDSALYLCASSLVTGSAGELFFGEGSRLTVL.

In this sample, this clonotype turned up many times. V gene TRBV7-9 combines with J gene TRBJ2-2; 8 nucleotides match TRBD2. V was pared by 3 bases and J by 3 bases, with 3 bases of the junction left unmatched. This CDR3 is 15 amino acids long. From germline, CDR1 is SEHNR and CDR2 FQNEAQ (reference sequence). The CDR3 DNA follows: TGTGCCAGCAGCTTTTTCGGGAGGGACACCGGGGAGCTGTTTTTT. Encoded protein: CASSFFGRDTGELFF.

The V and J genes are TRBV20-1 and TRBJ1-5; 8 bases are a match to TRBD1. Trimming at V came to 2 bases and at J to 0 bases, leaving 6 bases not matched to a gene. The length of the CDR3 is 16 residues. Germline loops: CDR1 DFQATT, CDR2 SNEGSKA (reference sequence). As DNA, the CDR3 is TGCAGTGCTAGATACGGGACAGGCGATAGCAATCAGCCCCAGCATTTT. Translated: CSARYGTGDSNQPQHF.

This clonotype came up many times. This sequence joins TRBV14 and TRBJ2-7; perhaps TRBD2 as D (5 bases). The CDR3 extends over 15 amino acids. The germline CDR1 and CDR2 sequences are SGHDN and FVKESK. Trimming shortened V by 1 base and J by 0 bases, and 10 bases separated the two germline ends. This CDR3 reads CASSQALADSYEQYF. The CDR3 DNA follows: TGTGCCAGCAGCCAAGCCCTAGCCGACTCCTACGAGCAGTACTTC.

This clonotype has a handful of counts. The V and J genes are TRBV3-1 and TRBJ2-5, with TRBD1 matching over 7 bases. This CDR3 region has 14 residues. Germline V lookup: CDR1 LGHDT, CDR2 YNNKEL (reference sequence). The V and J ends lost 4 bases and 3 bases, in that order; junction bases with no gene match: 5. CDR3 in DNA: TGTGCCAGCAGCCCTAATACAGGGGAAGAGACCCAGTACTTC. Translating gives CASSPNTGEETQYF.

The chain uses TRBV11-1 and TRBJ2-1; 10 bases fit TRBD2. V lost 4 bases, J lost 0 bases, and 12 bases stayed unmatched. The length of the CDR3 is 19 residues. From germline, CDR1 is SGHAT and CDR2 FQDESV (reference sequence). CDR3 in DNA: TGTGCCAGCAGCTCTCCGGGGCTAGCGGGGGCTACCTCCTACAATGAGCAGTTCTTC. Translated, it gives CASSSPGLAGATSYNEQFF. The full variable domain, in which reference TRBV11-1 and TRBJ2-1 provide the parts outside the CDR3, is EAEVAQSPRYKITEKSQAVAFWCDPISGHATLYWYRQILGQGPELLVQFQDESVVDDSQLPKDRFSAERLKGVDSTLKIQPAELGDSAMYLCASSSPGLAGATSYNEQFFGPGTRLTVL.

The V gene is TRBV6-4, the J gene TRBJ2-2; perhaps D is TRBD1 or TRBD2 (5 bases each). This CDR3 is built from 14 residues. Germline lookup yields CDR1 MRHNA and CDR2 SNTAGT. Trimming stripped 4 bases from V and 4 bases from J, with 10 bases between. DNA for the CDR3: TGTGCCAGCAGTGTGGCAGGGAGCACCGGGGAGCTGTTTTTT. This translates into CASSVAGSTGELFF.

This clonotype was recorded once. The genes are TRBV3-1 and TRBJ1-1; D may be TRBD1 (6 bases). V shed 8 bases and J shed 2 bases, with 15 bases lying between them. The CDR3 totals 14 residues. The germline CDR1 and CDR2 sequences are LGHDT and YNNKEL (reference sequence). The CDR3: CASGNTGINTEAFF. The CDR3, as DNA: TGTGCCAGCGGAAACACAGGGATAAACACTGAAGCTTTCTTT.

J is TRBJ2-7 and V is TRBV20-1; D gene uncertain. The germline CDR1 and CDR2 sequences are DFQATT and SNEGSKA (reference sequence). CDR3 length equals 14 residues. V was trimmed by 0 bases and J by 2 bases, leaving 11 bases between them. The CDR3 loop is CSARDRGRPYEQYF. The CDR3 nucleotides read TGCAGTGCTAGAGATCGCGGCAGACCCTACGAGCAGTACTTC.

A few counts support this clonotype. The gene calls are TRBV29-1 and TRBJ2-5; D gene unclear. This CDR3 comprises 12 residues. V was trimmed by 3 bases and J by 0 bases, leaving 5 bases between them. CDR1 SQVTM and CDR2 ANQGSEA come from the germline V gene. CDR3 DNA sequence: TGCAGCGTTGACGGAAACCAAGAGACCCAGTACTTC. Translated, it gives CSVDGNQETQYF.

This clonotype showed up just a few times. V usage is TRBV9 and J usage is TRBJ1-1, with D hard to call. V gave up 2 bases and J gave up 0 bases, with 5 bases separating them. Germline-derived CDR1 and CDR2 are SGDLS and YYNGEE. The CDR3 has 13 amino acids. The DNA for the CDR3 is TGTGCCAGCAGCGTCAAGATGAACACTGAAGCTTTCTTT. This gives the protein CASSVKMNTEAFF.

This rearrangement joins TRBV28 to TRBJ1-2; D remains ambiguous. Germline CDR1 is MDHEN and CDR2 is SYDVKM. V lost 5 bases to trimming and J lost 2 bases, with 12 bases between them. CDR3 length: 14 amino acids. The CDR3 loop is CASSGRGRNYGYTF. CDR3 in DNA: TGTGCCAGCAGTGGACGCGGGCGGAACTATGGCTACACCTTC.

This clonotype was counted ten times or more. The chain recombines TRBV5-1 with TRBJ1-2, with 8 nucleotides matching TRBD1. The CDR3 has 14 amino acids. CDR1 is SGHRS, CDR2 YFSETQ, per germline. The V gene end was trimmed by 3 bases and the J gene end by 3 bases; junction bases not matched to a gene: 4. The CDR3 is CASSSAGGDYGYTF. CDR3 bases: TGCGCCAGCAGCTCGGCAGGGGGCGACTATGGCTACACCTTC.

This clonotype has only a few counts. DNA for the CDR3: TGTGCCAGCGAGGGAAACACTGAAGCTTTCTTT. This encodes CASEGNTEAFF. The genes are TRBV6-5 and TRBJ1-1; D uncertain. CDR3 length: 11 residues. Trimming cost V 8 bases and J 2 bases, with 6 bases left between them. Germline CDR1 reads MNHEY; CDR2 reads SVGAGI.

This clonotype appeared a few times. The rearrangement links TRBV6-1 to TRBJ1-2, with TRBD1 as a possible D gene (5 bases). The CDR3 is made up of 14 amino acids. CDR1 is MNHNS and CDR2 is SASEGT in the germline V gene. Trimming removed 5 bases at V and 4 bases at J, with 14 bases between. The CDR3 spells CASSPGGGGYGYTF. The CDR3, as DNA: TGTGCCAGCAGTCCGGGGGGGGGAGGCTATGGCTACACCTTC.

This clonotype was observed a few times. The chain employs TRBV9 and TRBJ1-3; 8 bases are shared with TRBD1. The V and J ends lost 2 bases and 2 bases, in that order; junction bases with no gene match: 3. The CDR3 has 15 residues. CDR1 and CDR2 from the germline V gene are SGDLS and YYNGEE. The CDR3 sequence is CASSVARGPGNTIYF. DNA of the CDR3: TGTGCCAGCAGCGTGGCCAGGGGGCCTGGAAACACCATATATTTT.

This chain joins TRBV6-1 and TRBJ1-2; D is possibly TRBD1 (5 bases). With 6 bases removed from V and 1 base from J, the gap between germline ends came to 12 bases. Per the germline V gene, CDR1 is MNHNS and CDR2 is SASEGT. The CDR3 has 14 residues. In nucleotides, the CDR3 is TGTGCCAGCAGGATCCTGACAGATAACTATGGCTACACCTTC. Translating it yields CASRILTDNYGYTF.

The sample holds many counts of this clonotype. V gene TRBV28 combines with J gene TRBJ2-5, with 13 positions matching TRBD2. Losses at the gene ends were 6 bases for V and 5 bases for J; bases not matched to a gene: 6. Germline assignment: CDR1 MDHEN and CDR2 SYDVKM. The CDR3 is made up of 15 amino acids. This chain's CDR3 is CASREGLAGLETQYF. The CDR3 DNA sequence: TGTGCCAGCAGAGAGGGACTAGCGGGGTTGGAGACCCAGTACTTC.

The chain has TRBV25-1 and TRBJ1-6; no definite D call. CDR3 size: 14 residues. Germline V gives CDR1 MGHDK, CDR2 SYGVNS. V was clipped by 2 bases and J by 10 bases, with 12 bases between them. The CDR3 bases are TGTGCCAGCAGTGAAATCGGGTCAGACTCACCCCTCCACTTT. As protein: CASSEIGSDSPLHF.

The V call is TRBV11-1, the J call TRBJ2-2; 7 bases line up with TRBD2. This CDR3 comprises 18 residues. V lost 5 bases to trimming and J lost 0 bases; unmatched junction nucleotides: 12. Germline lookup yields CDR1 SGHAT and CDR2 FQDESV (reference sequence). In DNA, the CDR3 is TGTGCCAGCAGCGATAACTGGGGAGGGTTCGCGAACACCGGGGAGCTGTTTTTT. Translating it yields CASSDNWGGFANTGELFF.